One sample yielded the 10 T cell receptor beta chains listed below, sequenced in a study of T cell changes during pregnancy in multiple sclerosis. Measured with immunoSEQ multiplex PCR; TCRdb has only the in-frame clones, and not every one. Among approximately 50,000 clones listed, around 92% were seen once. The material was CD4+ T cells from peripheral blood mononuclear cells, obtained in the third trimester of pregnancy. The receptor source for this set is a female donor with multiple sclerosis, enrolled in a pregnancy study.

This clone was found once. The chain employs TRBV4-1 and TRBJ2-1, with 9 bases fitting TRBD2. After removal of 0 bases from V and 11 bases from J, the junction contained 8 bases not matched to a gene. CDR1 and CDR2 (germline): MGHRA, YSYEKL. The CDR3 contains 15 residues. In DNA, the CDR3 is TGCGCCAGCAGCCAAGACCAATCTAGCGGGATAAAGCAGTTCTTC. This translates into CASSQDQSSGIKQFF.

The chain has TRBV2 and TRBJ2-7; TRBD2 might be the D (6 bases). Germline loops: CDR1 SNHLY, CDR2 FYNNEI. The germline V and J ends were trimmed by 4 bases and 3 bases, with 13 bases remaining between them. CDR3 size: 14 residues. The CDR3 spells CASSVLGGIYEQYF. In DNA form, the CDR3 reads TGTGCCAGCAGTGTCCTGGGCGGGATCTACGAGCAGTACTTC.

CDR3 residues: CASSLWAGQGNQPQHF. As DNA, the CDR3 is TGTGCCAGCAGCTTATGGGCCGGACAGGGCAATCAGCCCCAGCATTTT. The rearrangement links TRBV7-9 to TRBJ1-5; 7 bases line up with TRBD1. Trimming removed 2 bases from V and 2 bases from J; junction bases left unmatched: 6. Germline V gene lookup returns CDR1 SEHNR and CDR2 FQNEAQ (reference sequence). The CDR3 contains 16 residues.

J is TRBJ1-4 and V is TRBV2; 8 bases line up with TRBD1. V shed 7 bases, J shed 7 bases, and the junction held 5 bases outside the gene matches. The V gene's germline CDR1 is SNHLY and CDR2 FYNNEI. This CDR3 spans 13 amino acids. The DNA of the CDR3 is TGTGCCAGCATGCCGGGACAGGCTGAAAAACTGTTTTTT. It encodes CASMPGQAEKLFF. Based on the CDR3 plus reference TRBV2 and TRBJ1-4, the full variable domain is EPEVTQTPSHQVTQMGQEVILRCVPISNHLYFYWYRQILGQKVEFLVSFYNNEISEKSEIFDDQFSVERPDGSNFTLKIRSTKLEDSAMYFCASMPGQAEKLFFGSGTQLSVL.

The chain carries TRBV27 and TRBJ2-7; 7 nucleotides match TRBD1. Trimming took 6 bases from V and 3 from J; bases not matched to a gene: 11. The CDR3 is 15 residues long. Per germline, CDR1 MNHEY and CDR2 SMNVEV (reference sequence). CDR3 coding DNA: TGTGCCAGCAGAGGTAGGGGGCGCGGAGTCTACGAGCAGTACTTC. Translated, it gives CASRGRGRGVYEQYF.

Here the CDR3 reads CANTWHPNTEAFF. The DNA of the CDR3 is TGTGCCAACACCTGGCACCCGAACACTGAAGCTTTCTTT. V is TRBV13 and J is TRBJ1-1, with D unclear. The CDR3 runs to 13 residues. The V gene's germline CDR1 is PRHDT and CDR2 FYEKMQ (reference sequence). V was shortened by 10 bases and J by 1 base, with 13 bases between the two germline ends.

The chain has TRBV9 and TRBJ2-1; 10 bases align to TRBD2. The junction had 4 bases not matched to a gene; V was cut back by 0 bases and J by 10 bases. CDR1 is SGDLS, CDR2 YYNGEE, per germline. This CDR3 has 14 residues. As DNA, the CDR3 is TGTGCCAGCAGCGTAGGACTAGCGGGCTTAGAGCAGTTCTTC. Its protein is CASSVGLAGLEQFF.

This chain's CDR3 is CASSLAGGYYGYTF. CDR3 nucleotide sequence: TGTGCCAGCAGCTTAGCAGGGGGCTACTATGGCTACACCTTC. The chain has TRBV7-6 and TRBJ1-2, with 7 bases that match TRBD1. Germline trimming cut 0 bases from V and 3 bases from J; bases unmatched to any gene: 1. Germline-derived CDR1 and CDR2 are SGHVS and FNYEAQ. The CDR3 covers 14 residues.

The chain employs TRBV4-2 and TRBJ1-4; D ambiguous. Germline V gives CDR1 LGHNA, CDR2 YNFKEQ. The CDR3 contains 17 residues. V was clipped by 2 bases and J by 1 base, with 14 bases between them. The CDR3 coding sequence is TGTGCCAGCAGCCAATCCATCTCGCCGGTAACTAATGAAAAACTGTTTTTT. It yields the protein CASSQSISPVTNEKLFF.

V is TRBV19 and J is TRBJ1-2; the D is unclear. The CDR3 totals 14 residues. The germline V gene encodes CDR1 LNHDA and CDR2 SQIVND (reference sequence). Trimming took 3 bases from V and 7 from J, leaving 15 bases between them. The CDR3: CASSIRVKGLGYTF. As DNA, the CDR3 is TGTGCCAGTAGTATTCGGGTAAAAGGACTTGGCTACACCTTC.